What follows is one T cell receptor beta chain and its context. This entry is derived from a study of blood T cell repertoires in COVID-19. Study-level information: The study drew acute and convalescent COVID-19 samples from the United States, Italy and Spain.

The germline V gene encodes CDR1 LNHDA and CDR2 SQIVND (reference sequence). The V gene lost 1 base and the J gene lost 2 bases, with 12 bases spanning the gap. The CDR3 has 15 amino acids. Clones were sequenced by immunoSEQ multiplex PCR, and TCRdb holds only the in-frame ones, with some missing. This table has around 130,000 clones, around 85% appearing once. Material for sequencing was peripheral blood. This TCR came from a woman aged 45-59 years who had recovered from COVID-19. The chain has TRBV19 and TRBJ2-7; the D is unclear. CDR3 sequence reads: CASSIATERAYEQYF. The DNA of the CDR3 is TGTGCCAGTAGTATAGCCACAGAACGAGCCTACGAGCAGTACTTC.